Below are 32 T cell receptor beta chains sequenced from a single sample in a study of blood T cell repertoires in COVID-19. Method: immunoSEQ multiplex PCR; TCRdb's copy keeps in-frame clones and lacks some. The sample holds 310,000 or so clones, more than 70% seen once. Material for sequencing was peripheral blood. Receptors were obtained from a man aged 18 to 29 who had recovered from COVID-19.

This chain joins TRBV6-5 and TRBJ1-1; 11 nucleotides align to TRBD1. The V segment lost 6 bases and the J segment 11 bases; nucleotides outside the gene matches: 8. CDR3 length equals 13 residues. Germline lookup yields CDR1 MNHEY and CDR2 SVGAGI. The CDR3 sequence: CASRSPGTGGAFF. The CDR3, as DNA: TGTGCCAGCAGGAGCCCCGGGACAGGGGGTGCTTTCTTT.

This rearrangement joins TRBV12-5 to TRBJ2-5, with D possibly matching TRBD1 (5 bases). CDR1 and CDR2 from the germline V gene are LGHNT and FRNRAP. This CDR3 comprises 12 residues. V was trimmed by 5 bases and J by 5 bases, leaving 9 bases between them. The CDR3 loop reads CASGQGAETQYF. The CDR3 coding sequence is TGTGCTAGTGGTCAGGGTGCTGAGACCCAGTACTTC.

The chain couples TRBV5-1 to TRBJ2-7; 8 bases agree with TRBD1. The CDR3 contains 14 residues. CDR1 SGHRS and CDR2 YFSETQ come from the germline V gene. Trimming cost V 5 bases and J 2 bases; bases outside gene matches: 6. This CDR3 is CASRSGQVPYEQYF. Here the CDR3 DNA reads TGCGCCAGCAGATCGGGACAGGTCCCCTACGAGCAGTACTTC.

The V gene is TRBV30, the J gene TRBJ2-7; D gene unclear. The CDR3 length is 13 residues. CDR1 GTSNPN and CDR2 SVGIG come from the germline V gene (reference sequence). V was trimmed by 0 bases and J by 3 bases, leaving 9 bases between them. CDR3 DNA sequence: TGTGCCTGGAGTGTTTTTTCTTACTACGAGCAGTACTTC. Translating it yields CAWSVFSYYEQYF.

In regard to this clone: Compared with germline, one end of the junction differs, possibly owing to a read error. The genes are TRBV18 and TRBJ2-7; D gene uncertain. The CDR3 runs 13 residues. Germline V gene data show CDR1 as KGHSH and CDR2 as LQKENI. In DNA, the CDR3 is TGTGCCAGCTCCCCACTCCCCAGCTACGAGCAGTACTTC. Translated, it gives CASSPLPSYEQYF.

The chain links TRBV2 to TRBJ2-7, with 7 bases matching TRBD2. This CDR3 region has 14 residues. Germline assignment: CDR1 SNHLY and CDR2 FYNNEI. After removal of 8 bases from V and 3 bases from J, the junction contained 10 bases not matched to a gene. CDR3: CASQAGRGDYEQYF. The CDR3 nucleotides are TGTGCCAGCCAGGCTGGGAGGGGAGACTACGAGCAGTACTTC.

The chain uses TRBV9 and TRBJ1-2; 7 positions agree with TRBD1. The V and J ends lost 5 bases and 0 bases, in that order; junction bases with no gene match: 13. CDR1 SGDLS and CDR2 YYNGEE come from the germline V gene. The CDR3 length is 17 residues. The CDR3 loop is CASRRGTVGLANYGYTF. CDR3 in DNA: TGTGCCAGCAGGAGGGGGACAGTCGGACTTGCTAACTATGGCTACACCTTC.

The chain couples TRBV27 to TRBJ2-1; 11 bases map to TRBD2. The germline CDR1 and CDR2 sequences are MNHEY and SMNVEV (reference sequence). Germline trimming cut 3 bases from V and 9 bases from J; bases unmatched to any gene: 10. CDR3 length: 16 residues. This CDR3 is CASSFLSGGAGGEQFF. CDR3 nucleotides: TGTGCCAGCAGTTTCCTTAGCGGGGGGGCTGGGGGTGAGCAGTTCTTC.

This chain links TRBV10-3 with TRBJ1-2, with D unresolved. Germline loops: CDR1 ENHRY, CDR2 SYGVKD. V was shortened by 0 bases and J by 8 bases, with 7 bases between the two germline ends. This CDR3 is 12 amino acids long. The CDR3 sequence is CAISESREGYTF. DNA for the CDR3: TGTGCCATCAGTGAGTCAAGGGAGGGCTACACCTTC.

CDR3 sequence: CASSEGTAKNEKLFF. DNA of the CDR3: TGTGCCAGCAGCGAGGGGACAGCTAAAAATGAAAAACTGTTTTTT. V is TRBV9 and J is TRBJ1-4; 7 positions match TRBD1. Losses at the gene ends were 3 bases for V and 5 bases for J; bases not matched to a gene: 7. This CDR3 contains 15 residues. Germline loops: CDR1 SGDLS, CDR2 YYNGEE.

The CDR3 loop is CASSPDSSSYEQYF. CDR3 sequence (DNA): TGTGCCAGCAGCCCTGACTCAAGCTCCTACGAGCAGTACTTC. This chain links TRBV11-3 with TRBJ2-7; no reliable D call. The CDR3 loop spans 14 amino acids. In germline, CDR1 is SGHNT, CDR2 YENEEA. V was shortened by 5 bases and J by 0 bases, with 11 bases between the two germline ends.

This rearrangement joins TRBV5-5 to TRBJ1-1; 9 bases agree with TRBD1. The CDR3 runs 16 residues. The V segment lost 4 bases and the J segment 0 bases; nucleotides outside the gene matches: 7. Per germline, CDR1 SGHKS and CDR2 YYEKEE (reference sequence). The DNA for the CDR3 is TGTGCCAGCAGCCCCTGGACAGGGGTTATGAACACTGAAGCTTTCTTT. Protein: CASSPWTGVMNTEAFF.

The chain uses TRBV7-9 and TRBJ1-2, with 7 bases matching TRBD1. The junction had 14 bases not matched to a gene; V was cut back by 5 bases and J by 8 bases. Germline CDR1 is SEHNR and CDR2 is FQNEAQ (reference sequence). The CDR3 is 15 amino acids. Here the CDR3 reads CASSRTQEGAGGYTF. For the CDR3, the DNA is TGTGCCAGCAGCCGAACGCAGGAGGGGGCGGGAGGCTACACCTTC.

The V and J genes are TRBV19 and TRBJ1-2; 7 positions match TRBD1. V lost 7 bases to trimming and J lost 3 bases; unmatched junction nucleotides: 8. The CDR3 extends over 14 amino acids. Looked up from germline, CDR1 is LNHDA and CDR2 is SQIVND (reference sequence). CDR3 DNA: TGTGCCAGTAACCGACAGGGAACTGACTATGGCTACACCTTC. Translated: CASNRQGTDYGYTF.

This chain uses TRBV6-5 with TRBJ1-2; a possible D gene is TRBD1 (5 bases). This CDR3 is built from 13 residues. The germline CDR1 and CDR2 sequences are MNHEY and SVGAGI. V lost 6 bases, J lost 10 bases, and 18 bases lay in between. This chain's CDR3 is CASRGGDLSAYTF. CDR3 nucleotide sequence: TGTGCCAGCAGGGGGGGTGACCTTTCAGCCTACACCTTC.

This clone was seen more than once but under ten times. The chain recombines TRBV15 with TRBJ2-7, with a possible D match to TRBD1 (5 bases). The CDR3 is made up of 15 amino acids. V gave up 0 bases and J gave up 1 base, with 10 bases separating them. Germline assignment: CDR1 LNHNV and CDR2 YYDKDF (reference sequence). The CDR3 protein is CATSRDPGHSYEQYF. In nucleotides, the CDR3 is TGTGCCACCAGCAGAGATCCCGGACATTCCTACGAGCAGTACTTC.

The rearrangement links TRBV27 to TRBJ2-1; 9 bases are shared with TRBD1. Trimming took 5 bases from V and 6 from J; bases not matched to a gene: 11. Germline V gene data show CDR1 as MNHEY and CDR2 as SMNVEV (reference sequence). The CDR3 loop spans 16 amino acids. CDR3 sequence reads: CASSTNRGPGVNEQFF. CDR3 nucleotides: TGTGCCAGCAGTACCAACAGGGGGCCGGGGGTCAATGAGCAGTTCTTC.

The gene calls are TRBV7-6 and TRBJ1-2; tentatively, D is TRBD1 (5 bases). Germline CDR1 and CDR2: SGHVS and FNYEAQ. The CDR3 length is 16 residues. V was pared by 3 bases and J by 0 bases, with 14 bases between. The CDR3: CASSLGTGNSNYGYTF. The DNA for the CDR3 is TGTGCCAGCAGCTTGGGAACAGGAAACTCTAACTATGGCTACACCTTC.

The CDR3 loop reads CSVEDRAGRETQYF. DNA for the CDR3: TGCAGCGTTGAAGATCGGGCAGGGCGAGAGACCCAGTACTTC. This chain connects TRBV29-1 to TRBJ2-5; possibly TRBD1 for D (5 bases). Germline CDR1 is SQVTM and CDR2 is ANQGSEA. CDR3 length: 14 residues. Trimming took off 0 bases at V and 4 bases at J, with 12 bases between the two ends.

The chain recombines TRBV19 with TRBJ2-5; tentative D call: TRBD1 (5 bases). Germline V gene sequence: CDR1 LNHDA, CDR2 SQIVND (reference sequence). The V and J ends lost 4 bases and 4 bases respectively, with 16 bases between them. The CDR3 totals 15 residues. The CDR3 is CASSTRAPRGETQYF. CDR3 coding DNA: TGTGCCAGTAGTACCCGGGCCCCTAGGGGAGAGACCCAGTACTTC.

The rearrangement links TRBV18 to TRBJ2-5; D is uncertain. V lost 6 bases, J lost 1 base, and 9 bases lay in between. CDR3 length: 13 residues. Germline lookup yields CDR1 KGHSH and CDR2 LQKENI. For the CDR3, the DNA is TGTGCCAGCTCGCCCGGAGTCCAAGAGACCCAGTACTTC. The encoded protein is CASSPGVQETQYF.

This clone was counted a few times. The genes are TRBV5-5 and TRBJ1-2; D remains ambiguous. CDR1 and CDR2 from the germline V gene are SGHKS and YYEKEE (reference sequence). Deletions cut 1 base from V and 4 bases from J, with 11 bases between. This CDR3 comprises 14 residues. In nucleotides, the CDR3 is TGTGCCAGCAGCTTGAGTGGCAGTTTCTATGGCTACACCTTC. As protein: CASSLSGSFYGYTF.

The genes are TRBV4-1 and TRBJ1-2; 8 positions agree with TRBD1. There are 15 residues in the CDR3. The germline CDR1 and CDR2 sequences are MGHRA and YSYEKL. V lost 2 bases and J lost 4; bases outside the gene matches: 6. CDR3 residues: CASSQQGAGGYGYTF. CDR3 nucleotide sequence: TGCGCCAGCAGCCAACAGGGGGCAGGAGGCTATGGCTACACCTTC.

This chain connects TRBV7-9 to TRBJ2-5; 15 bases map to TRBD2. This CDR3 is built from 16 residues. V shed 3 bases and J 5 bases; nucleotides not matched to a gene: 4. CDR1 and CDR2 from the germline V gene are SEHNR and FQNEAQ (reference sequence). This chain's CDR3 is CASSFGLAGGGETQYF. DNA for the CDR3: TGTGCCAGCAGCTTCGGACTAGCGGGAGGGGGGGAGACCCAGTACTTC.

J is TRBJ1-6 and V is TRBV18; D is undetermined. Germline assignment: CDR1 KGHSH and CDR2 LQKENI. Between the trimmed V and J ends, which lost 1 base and 8 bases, there was a span of 9 bases. This CDR3 is built from 14 residues. The CDR3 DNA follows: TGTGCCAGCTCACCACAGGGCGGGGATTCACCCCTCCACTTT. Amino acid sequence: CASSPQGGDSPLHF.

CDR3 residues: CASIGLGRQGTEAFF. The CDR3 DNA follows: TGCGCCAGCATCGGGTTGGGTAGGCAGGGCACTGAAGCTTTCTTT. V gene TRBV5-1 combines with J gene TRBJ1-1; a weak D match, TRBD1 (5 bases). This CDR3 region has 15 residues. Germline assignment: CDR1 SGHRS and CDR2 YFSETQ. Trimming shortened V by 6 bases and J by 4 bases, and 19 bases separated the two germline ends.

This clone was counted a single time. J is TRBJ2-1 and V is TRBV5-1, with 8 bases aligning to TRBD2. Germline assignment: CDR1 SGHRS and CDR2 YFSETQ. The CDR3 is 14 residues long. V lost 5 bases to trimming and J lost 4 bases; unmatched junction nucleotides: 5. The CDR3 protein is CASRVAGTYNEQFF. CDR3 sequence (DNA): TGCGCCAGCAGAGTAGCGGGAACTTACAATGAGCAGTTCTTC.

The chain is built from TRBV18 and TRBJ2-5; tentatively, D is TRBD1 (6 bases). CDR1 is KGHSH, CDR2 LQKENI, per germline. V was pared by 6 bases and J by 2 bases, with 16 bases between. The CDR3 is made up of 15 amino acids. CDR3 amino acids: CASSPAGTPQETQYF. The CDR3 nucleotides are TGTGCCAGCTCTCCAGCCGGGACACCACAAGAGACCCAGTACTTC.

The V gene is TRBV18, the J gene TRBJ2-7, with D tentatively TRBD1 (7 bases). The germline V and J ends were trimmed by 3 bases and 0 bases, with 15 bases remaining between them. This CDR3 comprises 16 residues. From germline, CDR1 is KGHSH and CDR2 LQKENI. In nucleotides, the CDR3 is TGTGCCAGCTCACCGGGGGGACAGCGCAGCTCCTACGAGCAGTACTTC. Protein product: CASSPGGQRSSYEQYF.

The chain uses TRBV20-1 and TRBJ1-4; D possibly corresponds to TRBD1 (5 bases). Trimming stripped 6 bases from V and 8 bases from J, with 10 bases between. Germline V CDR1 and CDR2: DFQATT, SNEGSKA (reference sequence). The length of the CDR3 is 11 residues. CDR3 coding DNA: TGCAGTGCCTCCTCAGGGGAAAAACTGTTTTTT. This sequence encodes CSASSGEKLFF.

This chain uses TRBV7-2 with TRBJ2-1; the match to TRBD1 covers 7 bases. With V trimmed by 3 bases and J by 10 bases, 9 bases remained unmatched. Germline V gives CDR1 SGHTA, CDR2 FQGNSA. The CDR3 is 14 residues long. The CDR3 bases are TGTGCCAGCAGCTTTAGACAGGGCCGAGAAGAGCAGTTCTTC. Its protein is CASSFRQGREEQFF. Combining the CDR3 with reference TRBV7-2 and TRBJ2-1 gives the whole variable domain GAGVSQSPSNKVTEKGKDVELRCDPISGHTALYWYRQSLGQGLEFLIYFQGNSAPDKSGLPSDRFSAERTGGSVSTLTIQRTQQEDSAVYLCASSFRQGREEQFFGPGTRLTVL.

This chain uses TRBV19 with TRBJ2-3; 10 positions agree with TRBD2. Germline V gives CDR1 LNHDA, CDR2 SQIVND (reference sequence). This CDR3 spans 17 amino acids. V was clipped by 4 bases and J by 2 bases; unmatched bases: 9. The CDR3 DNA reads TGTGCCAGTAGTACCCTGAGCGGGAGGGCCAACACAGATACGCAGTATTTT. Amino acid sequence: CASSTLSGRANTDTQYF.